This T cell receptor (beta chain) was profiled in a study of T cell responses to AZD1222 COVID-19 vaccine. Study-wide results and limits: A rise in Spike-specific TCR breadth and depth followed two AZD1222 doses.

Sequencing was performed with immunoSEQ multiplex PCR; in TCRdb, only in-frame clones are kept and a portion is missing. Of some 110,000 clones in the sample, roughly 93% were seen once. This clone was counted a few times. Antigen: not known. The TCR sequence derives from an adult in good health. The material was peripheral blood, obtained on day 0 of AZD1222 vaccination.

The CDR3 reads CASSLANRGLDGYTF. The CDR3 nucleotides are TGTGCCAGCAGCTTGGCCAACAGGGGGCTAGATGGCTACACCTTC. This rearrangement joins TRBV5-4 to TRBJ1-2; 9 bases map to TRBD1. J gave up 6 bases and V 0 bases, and 6 bases lay outside the gene matches. The CDR3 is made up of 15 amino acids. Germline assignment: CDR1 SGHNT and CDR2 YYREEE (reference sequence).